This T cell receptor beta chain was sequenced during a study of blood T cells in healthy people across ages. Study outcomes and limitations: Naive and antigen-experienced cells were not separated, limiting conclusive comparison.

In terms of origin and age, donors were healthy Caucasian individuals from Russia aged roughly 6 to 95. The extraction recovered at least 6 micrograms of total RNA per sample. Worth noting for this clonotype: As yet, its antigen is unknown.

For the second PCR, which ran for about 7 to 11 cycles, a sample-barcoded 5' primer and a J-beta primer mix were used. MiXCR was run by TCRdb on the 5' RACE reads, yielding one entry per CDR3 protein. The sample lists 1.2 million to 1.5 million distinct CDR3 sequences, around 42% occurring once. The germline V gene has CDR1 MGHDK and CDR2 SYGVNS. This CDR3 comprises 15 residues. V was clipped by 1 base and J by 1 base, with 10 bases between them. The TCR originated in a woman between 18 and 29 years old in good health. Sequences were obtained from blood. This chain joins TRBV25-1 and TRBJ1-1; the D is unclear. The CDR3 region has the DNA TGTGCCAGCAGTGAATCACAGTCCGCGAACACTGAAGCTTTCTTT. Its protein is CASSESQSANTEAFF. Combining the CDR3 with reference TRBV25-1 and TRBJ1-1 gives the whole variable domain EADIYQTPRYLVIGTGKKITLECSQTMGHDKMYWYQQDPGMELHLIHYSYGVNSTEKGDLSSESTVSRIRTEHFPLTLESARPSHTSQYLCASSESQSANTEAFFGQGTRLTVV.